This T cell receptor (beta chain) is drawn from a study of CXCR3-negative and CXCR3-positive naive CD8 T cells. On the study more broadly: Libraries each contributed about 1.5 +/- 0.3 million TRB reads, for about 135 million in total.

Note on this clonotype: Antigen unknown.

Study-level results: CXCR3-expressing naive cells carried TRB CDR3s more hydrophobic than those of CXCR3-negative naive cells. Naive CXCR3-positive and CXCR3-negative cells shared similar TRBV-TRBJ usage, unlike memory cells.

Each TRB cDNA library was prepared by 5' RACE (with UMI labels). Each CDR3 protein gets one entry in TCRdb, which reprocessed the 5' RACE reads and gives no DNA. The listing records roughly 140,000 distinct CDR3 sequences. CDR1 DFQATT and CDR2 SNEGSKA come from the germline V gene (reference sequence). The length of the CDR3 is 13 residues. The clonotype originates from a human donor in good health. Some clones in this sample may be carry-over from other donors' samples. The J gene is TRBJ2-1, the V gene TRBV20-1; absent DNA, TCRdb's TRBD2 call cannot be checked. Specimen: naive CXCR3+ CD8+ T cells from blood. Subset noted: CD45RO-CCR7+CD27+CD95- naive CD8+ T cells expressing CXCR3 (TNR3+). The CDR3 protein is CSARAGVGNEQFF.